The clone carrying this T cell receptor (beta chain) came up many times. The antigen is unknown. This CDR3 has 13 residues. V lost 5 bases and J 6 bases, leaving 12 bases between the germline ends. This record belongs to a study of T-cell reconstitution after alpha-beta-depleted transplantation in children. As it was prepared, the TCRbeta library received unique molecular identifiers. MiXCR, applied by TCRdb to the PCR reads, yields one record per CDR3 protein. The sample lists about 580,000 distinct CDR3 sequences; about 23% were seen once. The study's findings and limits: There were some patients whose high TCRbeta diversity at day 60 came from surviving recipient T cells and thymic progenitors. After one year, T-cell counts and TCRbeta diversity mostly came from new T cells. Several hundred rapidly expanded clones from non-depleted graft cells reportedly supplied alpha-beta T cells about two months post-transplant.

This clonotype was sampled from a boy under two years old who had a stem cell transplant for acute myeloid leukemia, so the T cells may come from the graft donor. The sample here was PBMCs, mostly from graft donor cells, taken 360 days after TCRalphabeta/CD19-depleted stem cell transplant. The chain uses TRBV12-3 or TRBV12-4 and TRBJ2-3, with D maybe TRBD1 (5 bases). The CDR3 DNA is TGTGCCAGCAGTCCTAGTTACAGGGATACGCAGTATTTT. The encoded protein is CASSPSYRDTQYF.